Below are 32 T cell receptor beta chains sequenced from a single sample in a study of cytomegalovirus exposure and HLA in healthy donors. Both 60 Vbeta primers and 13 Jbeta primers went into the PCR. Profiled with immunoSEQ multiplex PCR; TCRdb holds only in-frame clones, not every one. The sample includes around 150,000 clones, 79% of them seen just once. Sequencing was performed on PBMCs. The receptors derive from a man aged 40-50 years in good health and CMV-seropositive.

The chain couples TRBV6-5 to TRBJ1-1; TRBD1 agrees at 7 bases. This CDR3 is built from 15 residues. The germline CDR1 and CDR2 sequences are MNHEY and SVGAGI. J was trimmed by 5 bases and V by 2 bases; bases with no gene match: 8. The DNA for the CDR3 is TGTGCCAGCAGTTACACCAACGCAGGGGGAACTGAAGCTTTCTTT. It is translated as CASSYTNAGGTEAFF.

The rearrangement joins TRBV7-2 to TRBJ2-1; tentative D call: TRBD2 (6 bases). The CDR3 has 14 residues. Trimming stripped 6 bases from V and 10 bases from J, with 19 bases between. Germline-derived CDR1 and CDR2 are SGHTA and FQGNSA. CDR3: CASRENHSGGEQFF. The CDR3 nucleotides are TGTGCCAGCAGGGAGAACCATAGCGGCGGGGAGCAGTTCTTC.

The chain uses TRBV27 and TRBJ2-1; TRBD2 might be the D (6 bases). The CDR3 has 16 amino acids. Per the germline V gene, CDR1 is MNHEY and CDR2 is SMNVEV (reference sequence). Deletions cut 2 bases from V and 7 bases from J, with 18 bases between. The CDR3 DNA follows: TGTGCCAGCAGTTTAAGGGCGGGAAAGCAGGTGAATGAGCAGTTCTTC. It specifies CASSLRAGKQVNEQFF.

The chain couples TRBV11-2 to TRBJ1-1, with D perhaps matching TRBD1 (6 bases). The germline V gene encodes CDR1 SGHAT and CDR2 FQNNGV. The CDR3 has 14 amino acids. V dropped 8 bases and J dropped 3 bases, with 16 bases sitting between them. The CDR3 DNA follows: TGTGCCAGCGGACCCTCGACAGGAGACACTGAAGCTTTCTTT. Translating it yields CASGPSTGDTEAFF.

This sequence joins TRBV5-1 and TRBJ2-5; 8 bases agree with TRBD2. The CDR3 extends over 15 amino acids. V lost 4 bases, J lost 0 bases, and 5 bases stayed unmatched. The germline gives CDR1 SGHRS, CDR2 YFSETQ. CDR3 protein: CASSPGLADQETQYF. The CDR3 DNA reads as TGCGCCAGCAGCCCCGGACTAGCAGACCAAGAGACCCAGTACTTC.

The chain joins TRBV28 to TRBJ1-2; 10 bases fit TRBD1. The junction had 11 bases not matched to a gene; V was cut back by 6 bases and J by 4 bases. The germline CDR1 and CDR2 sequences are MDHEN and SYDVKM. This CDR3 contains 16 residues. CDR3 sequence: CASSTRQGAPRYGYTF. CDR3 nucleotides: TGTGCCAGCAGCACTAGACAGGGGGCGCCCCGCTATGGCTACACCTTC.

The V gene is TRBV7-8, the J gene TRBJ2-1; 9 bases are a match to TRBD2. V shed 5 bases and J 7 bases; nucleotides not matched to a gene: 12. CDR3 length: 16 residues. Per germline, CDR1 SGHVS and CDR2 FQNEAQ. The CDR3, as DNA: TGTGCCAGCAGCGCCCCGGGACTAGCATCGGCAAATGAGCAGTTCTTC. Protein product: CASSAPGLASANEQFF.

This clone was recorded a few times. The rearrangement uses TRBV6-5 and TRBJ2-7; 7 bases map to TRBD1. This CDR3 has 15 amino acids. CDR1 is MNHEY and CDR2 is SVGAGI in the germline V gene. V trimming: 5 bases; J trimming: 0 bases; junction bases outside the gene matches: 7. The CDR3 sequence is CASSQGQLSSYEQYF. The CDR3, as DNA: TGTGCCAGCAGTCAGGGACAGTTGAGCTCCTACGAGCAGTACTTC.

The chain has TRBV2 and TRBJ2-1; perhaps TRBD2 as D (5 bases). Germline CDR1 SNHLY, CDR2 FYNNEI. V dropped 8 bases and J dropped 1 base, with 12 bases sitting between them. The CDR3 covers 14 residues. The CDR3 spells CASARDPSYNEQFF. CDR3 in DNA: TGTGCCAGCGCCCGGGATCCATCCTACAATGAGCAGTTCTTC.

This rearrangement joins TRBV27 to TRBJ2-3; D is uncertain. The CDR3 extends over 13 amino acids. The germline CDR1 and CDR2 sequences are MNHEY and SMNVEV (reference sequence). The ends were cut back, 2 bases at V and 0 bases at J, with 3 bases in the middle. Here the CDR3 reads CASSLRSTDTQYF. DNA for the CDR3: TGTGCCAGCAGTTTACGGAGCACAGATACGCAGTATTTT.

The chain recombines TRBV9 with TRBJ2-7; TRBD2 agrees at 7 bases. The CDR3 spans 14 residues. V shed 0 bases and J 2 bases; nucleotides not matched to a gene: 2. Germline V CDR1 and CDR2: SGDLS, YYNGEE. The CDR3: CASSVVAGAYEQYF. CDR3 DNA: TGTGCCAGCAGCGTAGTTGCGGGAGCCTACGAGCAGTACTTC.

V usage is TRBV5-6 and J usage is TRBJ1-2; 8 nucleotides align to TRBD1. The CDR3 spans 14 residues. Trimming cost V 4 bases and J 6 bases; bases outside gene matches: 8. In germline, CDR1 is SGHDT, CDR2 YYEEEE. CDR3 protein: CASSNAGGADGYTF. As DNA, the CDR3 is TGTGCCAGCAGCAATGCAGGGGGCGCAGATGGCTACACCTTC.

This chain joins TRBV27 and TRBJ1-2, with no clear D. CDR1 is MNHEY and CDR2 is SMNVEV in the germline V gene (reference sequence). The CDR3 is 12 amino acids. Trimming took 5 bases from V and 4 from J, leaving 8 bases between them. CDR3 residues: CASSHPSYGYTF. CDR3 bases: TGTGCCAGCAGTCATCCTAGCTATGGCTACACCTTC.

V is TRBV5-1 and J is TRBJ1-4; TRBD1 matches 9 bases. Germline V CDR1 and CDR2: SGHRS, YFSETQ. CDR3 size: 15 residues. The V gene end was trimmed by 1 base and the J gene end by 8 bases; junction bases not matched to a gene: 6. In nucleotides, the CDR3 is TGCGCCAGCAGCTTGTCGGACAGGGGTGTCGAAAAACTGTTTTTT. Amino acids: CASSLSDRGVEKLFF.

The chain is built from TRBV7-2 and TRBJ2-2; possibly TRBD2 for D (5 bases). Trimming left V 1 base short and J 1 base short, with 10 bases between. Germline values: CDR1 SGHTA, CDR2 FQGNSA. The CDR3 has 16 amino acids. The CDR3 loop reads CASSLVGGMNTGELFF. The CDR3, as DNA: TGTGCCAGCAGCTTAGTAGGAGGAATGAACACCGGGGAGCTGTTTTTT.

The V call is TRBV18, the J call TRBJ2-2, with D possibly TRBD2 on 6 matching bases. The germline V and J ends were trimmed by 2 bases and 0 bases, with 13 bases remaining between them. CDR1 is KGHSH, CDR2 LQKENI, per germline. CDR3 length equals 17 residues. The CDR3 DNA sequence: TGTGCCAGCTCACCAGTTAGCGGCAGGGCGAACACCGGGGAGCTGTTTTTT. Amino acids: CASSPVSGRANTGELFF.

The V gene is TRBV6-1, the J gene TRBJ1-6; the D gene is possibly TRBD1 (5 bases). CDR1 is MNHNS and CDR2 is SASEGT in the germline V gene. The CDR3 is 15 amino acids. The V and J ends lost 5 bases and 9 bases respectively, with 17 bases between them. The CDR3, as DNA: TGTGCCAGCAGTAGCCGGGACTCAGTATTTTCACCCCTCCACTTT. This encodes CASSSRDSVFSPLHF.

CDR3 nucleotides: TGTGCCTGGAGTGTAGGGGGTGGGCAGGGCACTGAAGCTTTCTTT. Its translation is CAWSVGGGQGTEAFF. The gene calls are TRBV30 and TRBJ1-1, with D perhaps TRBD1 (6 bases). The CDR3 runs 15 residues. Germline V gene data show CDR1 as GTSNPN and CDR2 as SVGIG (reference sequence). The V end lost 0 bases, the J end lost 4 bases, and 15 bases lay between the germline ends.

The V gene is TRBV28, the J gene TRBJ2-3; 7 bases are shared with TRBD2. J lost 5 bases, V lost 2 bases, and 16 bases had no gene match. The V gene's germline CDR1 is MDHEN and CDR2 SYDVKM. The CDR3 sequence is 18 residues long. CDR3 region: CASSLTRESSGLGDTQYF. The CDR3 DNA follows: TGTGCCAGCAGTTTAACGCGGGAATCTAGCGGTCTAGGAGATACGCAGTATTTT.

This rearrangement joins TRBV10-3 to TRBJ1-2; D is ambiguous. V dropped 0 bases and J dropped 1 base, with 9 bases sitting between them. Germline V gene sequence: CDR1 ENHRY, CDR2 SYGVKD. The CDR3 consists of 15 residues. For the CDR3, the DNA is TGTGCCATCAGTGAGTCGCGGGAGGATAACTATGGCTACACCTTC. Its protein product is CAISESREDNYGYTF.

V gene TRBV4-2 combines with J gene TRBJ1-1; the match to TRBD1 covers 11 bases. The CDR3 totals 18 residues. J was trimmed by 3 bases and V by 0 bases; bases with no gene match: 9. The germline V gene encodes CDR1 LGHNA and CDR2 YNFKEQ. CDR3 amino acids: CASSQEVRTGGIYTEAFF. CDR3 coding DNA: TGTGCCAGCAGCCAAGAGGTCCGGACAGGGGGCATTTACACTGAAGCTTTCTTT.

This clone was seen a handful of times. The CDR3 loop reads CASSPRLELNTQYF. The CDR3 bases are TGTGCCAGCAGCCCCCGACTAGAGTTAAATACGCAGTATTTT. This chain links TRBV5-4 with TRBJ2-3, with D possibly being TRBD2 (6 bases). CDR1 and CDR2 from the germline V gene are SGHNT and YYREEE (reference sequence). The CDR3 spans 14 residues. Trimming cost V 4 bases and J 7 bases, with 16 bases left between them.

This chain connects TRBV25-1 to TRBJ2-7; a weak D match, TRBD1 (6 bases). Germline V CDR1 and CDR2: MGHDK, SYGVNS. CDR3 size: 14 residues. Trimming took 6 bases from V and 4 from J, leaving 16 bases between them. The CDR3 sequence is CASSQAGDRYEQYF. CDR3 in DNA: TGTGCCAGCAGCCAGGCAGGGGATCGGTACGAGCAGTACTTC.

The chain recombines TRBV6-5 with TRBJ2-7; unclear D gene. CDR3 length equals 14 residues. CDR1 MNHEY and CDR2 SVGAGI come from the germline V gene. With 5 bases removed from V and 5 bases from J, the gap between germline ends came to 16 bases. The CDR3 reads CASSEIQPYNEQYF. For the CDR3, the DNA is TGTGCCAGCAGTGAAATACAGCCTTACAACGAGCAGTACTTC.

This sequence joins TRBV6-1 and TRBJ1-2; a possible D gene is TRBD1 (5 bases). CDR3 length: 18 residues. Per the germline V gene, CDR1 is MNHNS and CDR2 is SASEGT. V dropped 4 bases and J dropped 2 bases, with 23 bases sitting between them. The CDR3 DNA reads TGTGCCAGCAGTGCCACTATGGGGGGACGGATATCAAACTATGGCTACACCTTC. Encoded protein: CASSATMGGRISNYGYTF.

This rearrangement joins TRBV5-6 to TRBJ1-3; TRBD1 agrees at 8 bases. The CDR3 sequence is 13 residues long. The germline V gene encodes CDR1 SGHDT and CDR2 YYEEEE. Unmatched junction bases numbered 4, after V lost 3 bases and J lost 8 bases. The CDR3 coding sequence is TGTGCCAGCAGCTCGGACAGGGTTTACACCATATATTTT. Amino acids: CASSSDRVYTIYF. Combining the CDR3 with reference TRBV5-6 and TRBJ1-3 gives the whole variable domain DAGVTQSPTHLIKTRGQQVTLRCSPKSGHDTVSWYQQALGQGPQFIFQYYEEEERQRGNFPDRFSGHQFPNYSSELNVNALLLGDSALYLCASSSDRVYTIYFGEGSWLTVV.

Here the CDR3 reads CASSKGGRAAETQYF. CDR3 sequence (DNA): TGTGCCAGTAGTAAGGGTGGGAGGGCCGCGGAGACCCAGTACTTC. The genes are TRBV19 and TRBJ2-5; 7 bases match TRBD2. V was clipped by 4 bases and J by 5 bases; unmatched bases: 10. This CDR3 comprises 15 residues. CDR1 is LNHDA and CDR2 is SQIVND in the germline V gene (reference sequence).

The gene calls are TRBV6-1 and TRBJ2-2; D not resolved. Trimming cost V 4 bases and J 5 bases, with 8 bases left between them. Germline-derived CDR1 and CDR2 are MNHNS and SASEGT. This CDR3 contains 13 residues. The CDR3 is CASSAYNTGELFF. The DNA of the CDR3 is TGTGCCAGCAGTGCTTACAATACCGGGGAGCTGTTTTTT.

This sequence joins TRBV11-2 and TRBJ2-1, with 8 bases that match TRBD1. V lost 6 bases and J lost 9; bases outside the gene matches: 7. Germline V lookup: CDR1 SGHAT, CDR2 FQNNGV. This CDR3 is 13 amino acids long. The CDR3 region has the DNA TGTGCCAGCAGTCAGGACAGGGCGGGTGAGCAGTTCTTC. This encodes CASSQDRAGEQFF.

V usage is TRBV25-1 and J usage is TRBJ2-2; TRBD1 matches 12 bases. With V trimmed by 6 bases and J by 7 bases, 6 bases remained unmatched. The CDR3 has 15 amino acids. From germline, CDR1 is MGHDK and CDR2 SYGVNS. DNA for the CDR3: TGTGCCAGCAGGGGGACAGGGGGCGCCGACGGGGAGCTGTTTTTT. Translating it yields CASRGTGGADGELFF.

This rearrangement joins TRBV10-3 to TRBJ1-1; TRBD1 agrees at 8 bases. Per germline, CDR1 ENHRY and CDR2 SYGVKD. The J segment lost 1 base and the V segment lost 0 bases, leaving 7 bases of the junction unmatched. The CDR3 is 17 amino acids. In DNA form, the CDR3 reads TGTGCCATCAGTGAGTCAACGGACAGGGTCCGGAACACTGAAGCTTTCTTT. This gives the protein CAISESTDRVRNTEAFF.

V gene TRBV27 combines with J gene TRBJ2-1, with D possibly TRBD1 on 6 matching bases. Trimming shortened V by 6 bases and J by 9 bases, and 12 bases separated the two germline ends. Looked up from germline, CDR1 is MNHEY and CDR2 is SMNVEV (reference sequence). The CDR3 contains 12 residues. In nucleotides, the CDR3 is TGTGCCAGCAGGACTTTACAGGGTGAGCAGTTCTTC. It encodes CASRTLQGEQFF.